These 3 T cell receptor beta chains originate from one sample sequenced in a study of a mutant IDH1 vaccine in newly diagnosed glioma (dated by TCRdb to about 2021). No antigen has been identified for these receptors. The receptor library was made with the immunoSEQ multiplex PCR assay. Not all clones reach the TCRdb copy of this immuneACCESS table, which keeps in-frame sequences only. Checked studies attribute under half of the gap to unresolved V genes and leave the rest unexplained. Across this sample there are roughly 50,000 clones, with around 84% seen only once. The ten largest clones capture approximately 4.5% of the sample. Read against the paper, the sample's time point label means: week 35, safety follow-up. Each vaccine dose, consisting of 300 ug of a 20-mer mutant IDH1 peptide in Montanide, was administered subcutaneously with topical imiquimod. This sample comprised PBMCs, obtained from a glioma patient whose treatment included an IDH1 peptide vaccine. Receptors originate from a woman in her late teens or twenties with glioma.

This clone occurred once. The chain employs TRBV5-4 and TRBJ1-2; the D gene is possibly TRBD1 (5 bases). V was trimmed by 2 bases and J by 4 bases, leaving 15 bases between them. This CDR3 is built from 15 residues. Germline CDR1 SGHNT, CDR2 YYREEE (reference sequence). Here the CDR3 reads CASSFQGGVGYGYTF. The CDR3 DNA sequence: TGTGCCAGCAGCTTCCAGGGAGGCGTTGGCTATGGCTACACCTTC.

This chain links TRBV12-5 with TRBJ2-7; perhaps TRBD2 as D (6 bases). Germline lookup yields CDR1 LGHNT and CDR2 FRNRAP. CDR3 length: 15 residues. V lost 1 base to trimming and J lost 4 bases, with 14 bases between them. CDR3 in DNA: TGTGCTAGTGGTTTGGGAGTGGGAGGAGGGTACGAGCAGTACTTC. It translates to CASGLGVGGGYEQYF.

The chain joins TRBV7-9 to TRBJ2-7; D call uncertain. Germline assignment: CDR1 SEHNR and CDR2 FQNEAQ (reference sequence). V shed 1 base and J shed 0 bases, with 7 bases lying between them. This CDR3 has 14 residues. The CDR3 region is CASSLGASSYEQYF. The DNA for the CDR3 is TGTGCCAGCAGCTTAGGAGCCAGCTCCTACGAGCAGTACTTC.